This T cell receptor (beta chain) was identified during a study of Graves' ophthalmopathy and Graves' hyperthyroidism. Background on the study: The authors collected peripheral blood at initial diagnosis, before any treatment.

Sampling approximately 11 ml of fresh peripheral blood provided the PBMCs. CDR3 regions of TCR beta were amplified from RNA transcripts. Amplification began with first-round RT-PCR using HTBI primers, then second-round multiplex PCR was performed. Using its own MiXCR run on the multiplex PCR reads, TCRdb lists one record per CDR3 protein. The sample carries 220,000 or so distinct CDR3 sequences, roughly 21% recorded once. The CDR3 loop spans 17 amino acids. Per the germline V gene, CDR1 is LGHNT and CDR2 is FRNRAP. Trimming removed 2 bases at V and 7 bases at J, with 24 bases between. At least ten counts were recorded for this clonotype.

Sequencing was performed on peripheral blood. The origin of this receptor is a woman aged 45-59 years with Graves' ophthalmopathy. This chain uses TRBV12-5 with TRBJ2-7; tentative D call: TRBD1 (6 bases). The CDR3 reads CASGLQHGTREIWEQYF. CDR3 sequence (DNA): TGTGCTAGTGGTTTGCAGCACGGGACAAGGGAGATTTGGGAGCAGTACTTC.